The 29 T cell receptor beta chains reported below all come from one sample, sequenced in a study of Ad26.COV2.S vaccination and SARS-CoV-2 variants. The table came from immunoSEQ multiplex PCR; TCRdb's copy has only in-frame clones and leaves some out. The sample gives around 350,000 clones, around 90% of which show up once; about 3.8% is in the top ten. Sequenced here: peripheral blood, sampled after recovery from COVID-19. The receptors derive from a human donor who had recovered from COVID-19.

Notes on this clone: In the same sample, other DNA sequences code for this CDR3. The chain has TRBV5-1 and TRBJ1-1; TRBD1 agrees at 11 bases. This CDR3 region has 14 residues. Germline assignment: CDR1 SGHRS and CDR2 YFSETQ. The V and J ends lost 4 bases and 4 bases, in that order; junction bases with no gene match: 3. The CDR3, as DNA: TGCGCCAGCAGCCCCGGGACAGGGGGCACTGAAGCTTTCTTT. Encoded protein: CASSPGTGGTEAFF. Full variable domain (missing parts from reference TRBV5-1 and TRBJ1-1): KAGVTQTPRYLIKTRGQQVTLSCSPISGHRSVSWYQQTPGQGLQFLFEYFSETQRNKGNFPGRFSGRQFSNSRSEMNVSTLELGDSALYLCASSPGTGGTEAFFGQGTRLTVV.

This clone was observed a single time. The chain links TRBV2 to TRBJ2-1; D gene uncertain. V was trimmed by 6 bases and J by 4 bases, leaving 13 bases between them. This CDR3 spans 14 amino acids. Per germline, CDR1 SNHLY and CDR2 FYNNEI. CDR3 sequence (DNA): TGTGCCAGCAGGACTCAGGCGCCATACAATGAGCAGTTCTTC. This sequence encodes CASRTQAPYNEQFF.

The rearrangement joins TRBV20-1 to TRBJ1-3, with TRBD1 matching 7 bases. The V segment lost 5 bases and the J segment 0 bases; nucleotides outside the gene matches: 4. The CDR3 is 14 residues long. Germline CDR1 is DFQATT and CDR2 is SNEGSKA (reference sequence). The CDR3 region has the DNA TGCAGTGCTCGTGACAGGGACTCTGGAAACACCATATATTTT. Translating it yields CSARDRDSGNTIYF.

The gene calls are TRBV6-6 and TRBJ1-4; D ambiguous. Trimming stripped 2 bases from V and 0 bases from J, with 10 bases between. Germline V gene data show CDR1 as MNHNY and CDR2 as SVGAGI (reference sequence). This CDR3 has 16 residues. The CDR3 nucleotides are TGTGCCAGCAGTTACGGGGAGTTCACAACTAATGAAAAACTGTTTTTT. It is translated as CASSYGEFTTNEKLFF.

This clone was seen a single time. This chain joins TRBV4-1 and TRBJ1-5; D is unresolved. Germline values: CDR1 MGHRA, CDR2 YSYEKL. Between the trimmed V and J ends, which lost 2 bases and 4 bases, there was a span of 12 bases. The CDR3 is 15 residues long. CDR3 sequence (DNA): TGCGCCAGCAGCCAACAAGGACCCTCGAATCAGCCCCAGCATTTT. It specifies CASSQQGPSNQPQHF.

The genes are TRBV5-6 and TRBJ2-5; D is unresolved. V gave up 1 base and J gave up 5 bases, with 6 bases separating them. The germline gives CDR1 SGHDT, CDR2 YYEEEE. The CDR3 is 12 residues long. CDR3 residues: CASSLSRETQYF. CDR3 coding DNA: TGTGCCAGCAGCTTGTCGAGGGAGACCCAGTACTTC.

The chain carries TRBV19 and TRBJ2-2, with 9 bases that match TRBD1. V lost 4 bases, J lost 3 bases, and 6 bases stayed unmatched. The CDR3 has 16 residues. Germline CDR1 reads LNHDA; CDR2 reads SQIVND (reference sequence). The CDR3 loop reads CASSSGTGIYTGELFF. The CDR3 nucleotides read TGTGCCAGTAGTAGCGGGACAGGGATATACACCGGGGAGCTGTTTTTT.

This clone has more than one count but fewer than ten. The chain recombines TRBV5-5 with TRBJ1-5; D perhaps matches TRBD1 (5 bases). The CDR3 is made up of 14 amino acids. Per the germline V gene, CDR1 is SGHKS and CDR2 is YYEKEE (reference sequence). The V and J ends lost 2 bases and 5 bases respectively, with 11 bases between them. The DNA of the CDR3 is TGTGCCAGCAGCTTTGGGGGTGTGGATCAGCCCCAGCATTTT. Residues: CASSFGGVDQPQHF.

V usage is TRBV7-9 and J usage is TRBJ1-1; 10 bases map to TRBD1. V shed 4 bases, J shed 6 bases, and the junction held 2 bases outside the gene matches. The CDR3 contains 13 residues. Germline V gene lookup returns CDR1 SEHNR and CDR2 FQNEAQ (reference sequence). CDR3 sequence reads: CASSSDRGPEAFF. The CDR3 bases are TGTGCCAGCAGCTCTGACAGGGGGCCTGAAGCTTTCTTT.

As for this clone: Other DNA variants within this sample encode the same CDR3. The CDR3 spells CASSLGQANSPLHF. The CDR3 nucleotides read TGTGCCAGCAGCTTGGGTCAGGCCAATTCACCCCTCCACTTT. The J gene is TRBJ1-6, the V gene TRBV5-4, with D hard to call. The CDR3 runs 14 residues. V dropped 0 bases and J dropped 7 bases, with 8 bases sitting between them. CDR1 is SGHNT, CDR2 YYREEE, per germline (reference sequence).

The chain joins TRBV18 to TRBJ2-7; the match to TRBD1 covers 7 bases. The junction had 5 bases not matched to a gene; V was cut back by 3 bases and J by 0 bases. The CDR3 runs 15 residues. Germline lookup yields CDR1 KGHSH and CDR2 LQKENI. The CDR3, as DNA: TGTGCCAGCTCACCCAACCGGGACAGCTCCTACGAGCAGTACTTC. It is translated as CASSPNRDSSYEQYF.

The J gene is TRBJ1-2, the V gene TRBV11-2; weak D call: TRBD1 (5 bases). This CDR3 spans 14 amino acids. V gave up 5 bases and J gave up 1 base, with 11 bases separating them. Looked up from germline, CDR1 is SGHAT and CDR2 is FQNNGV. CDR3 sequence reads: CASSAGPSNYGYTF. CDR3 in DNA: TGTGCCAGCAGCGCGGGACCGAGTAACTATGGCTACACCTTC.

Only a few counts were recorded for this clone. Other DNA variants within this sample encode the same CDR3. The rearrangement joins TRBV6-2 or TRBV6-3 to TRBJ2-2; D remains unclear. Trimming left V 5 bases short and J 5 bases short, with 6 bases between. Germline V gene data show CDR1 as MNHEY and CDR2 as SVGEGT. The CDR3 has 12 amino acids. CDR3 bases: TGTGCCAGCAGTACCAATACCGGGGAGCTGTTTTTT. Translated: CASSTNTGELFF.

The chain combines TRBV16 with TRBJ2-3; D tentatively reads TRBD1 or TRBD2 (5 bases each). The germline V gene encodes CDR1 KGHSY and CDR2 FQNENV. V lost 2 bases to trimming and J lost 0 bases, with 12 bases between them. This CDR3 is built from 16 residues. The CDR3 reads CASSQDVGASTDTQYF. The CDR3 bases are TGTGCCAGCAGCCAAGATGTCGGGGCAAGCACAGATACGCAGTATTTT.

The chain couples TRBV3-1 (or the pseudogene TRBV3-2) to TRBJ2-5; D unresolved. The germline V and J ends were trimmed by 2 bases and 1 base, with 11 bases remaining between them. Germline CDR1 reads LGHDT; CDR2 reads YNNKEL (reference sequence). CDR3 size: 15 residues. In DNA, the CDR3 is TGTGCCAGCAGCCAACGCGGACCCCGCCAAGAGACCCAGTACTTC. This encodes CASSQRGPRQETQYF.

This clone was counted once. This chain connects TRBV6-5 to TRBJ1-5; no definite D call. V gave up 2 bases and J gave up 2 bases, with 7 bases separating them. The CDR3 runs to 14 residues. CDR1 and CDR2 (germline): MNHEY, SVGAGI. The CDR3 sequence: CASSYLAGNQPQHF. CDR3 in DNA: TGTGCCAGCAGTTACCTGGCGGGCAATCAGCCCCAGCATTTT.

This clone was counted once. The V call is TRBV7-3, the J call TRBJ2-1; TRBD2 matches at 13 bases. Germline-derived CDR1 and CDR2 are SGHTA and FQGTGA. Trimming at V came to 5 bases and at J to 9 bases, leaving 7 bases not matched to a gene. The CDR3 loop spans 15 amino acids. This CDR3 reads CASSPLAGGPGEQFF. CDR3 DNA sequence: TGTGCCAGCAGCCCACTAGCGGGGGGGCCCGGTGAGCAGTTCTTC.

The rearrangement joins TRBV5-1 to TRBJ2-1; 8 bases match TRBD2. CDR1 SGHRS and CDR2 YFSETQ come from the germline V gene. V lost 5 bases to trimming and J lost 6 bases; unmatched junction nucleotides: 10. The CDR3 runs to 15 residues. Here the CDR3 DNA reads TGCGCCAGCAGATTTTTGGCGGGGGGAGGCAATGAGCAGTTCTTC. This codes for CASRFLAGGGNEQFF.

The V gene is TRBV19, the J gene TRBJ1-2, with 7 bases lining up with TRBD1. Per the germline V gene, CDR1 is LNHDA and CDR2 is SQIVND (reference sequence). The CDR3 consists of 14 residues. Trimming cost V 7 bases and J 8 bases; bases outside gene matches: 13. In DNA, the CDR3 is TGTGCCAGTACAACAAAGGGGGCGGTTCGGGGCTACACCTTC. Translating gives CASTTKGAVRGYTF.

CDR3 nucleotides: TGTGCCAGCAGTGATACCTCTTCGGGGGGTACCTACAATGAGCAGTTCTTC. Encoded protein: CASSDTSSGGTYNEQFF. The rearrangement uses TRBV2 and TRBJ2-1, with 7 bases identical to TRBD2. The CDR3 contains 17 residues. J lost 2 bases, V lost 3 bases, and 10 bases had no gene match. The V gene's germline CDR1 is SNHLY and CDR2 FYNNEI.

V and J are TRBV5-1 and TRBJ1-1; D remains ambiguous. The germline V and J ends were trimmed by 0 bases and 0 bases, with 6 bases remaining between them. Germline assignment: CDR1 SGHRS and CDR2 YFSETQ. This CDR3 contains 14 residues. The CDR3 here is CASSLESVNTEAFF. CDR3 DNA sequence: TGCGCCAGCAGCTTGGAGTCAGTGAACACTGAAGCTTTCTTT.

The CDR3 loop is CASSRLVTADTQYF. The CDR3, as DNA: TGTGCCAGCAGCCGGTTAGTCACCGCAGATACGCAGTATTTT. The rearrangement joins TRBV11-2 to TRBJ2-3; D is unresolved. The length of the CDR3 is 14 residues. Germline loops: CDR1 SGHAT, CDR2 FQNNGV. The ends were cut back, 5 bases at V and 4 bases at J, with 13 bases in the middle.

The J gene is TRBJ1-3, the V gene TRBV21-1; the tabulated D call, TRBD1, remains unverified against the DNA. TRBV21-1 is reported as a pseudogene. The CDR3 totals 14 residues. The DNA of the CDR3 is TGTGCCAGCAGAGCCGAGGACAGGAGAAACACCATATATTTT. Its protein is CASRAEDRRNTIYF.

The chain combines TRBV6-5 with TRBJ2-7, with D unclear. The V gene's germline CDR1 is MNHEY and CDR2 SVGAGI. The germline V and J ends were trimmed by 6 bases and 4 bases, with 13 bases remaining between them. The CDR3 sequence is 13 residues long. CDR3 region: CASSARVTYEQYF. CDR3 bases: TGTGCCAGCAGCGCAAGGGTCACGTACGAGCAGTACTTC.

The chain has TRBV7-2 and TRBJ1-5, with TRBD1 as a possible D gene (5 bases). V was clipped by 1 base and J by 0 bases, with 13 bases between them. Germline assignment: CDR1 SGHTA and CDR2 FQGNSA. CDR3 length: 17 amino acids. The CDR3 bases are TGTGCCAGCAGCTTAGACTTCCAGGGCCTTAGCAATCAGCCCCAGCATTTT. This translates into CASSLDFQGLSNQPQHF.

The chain recombines TRBV19 with TRBJ1-5; D remains ambiguous. The CDR3 spans 15 residues. Trimming removed 0 bases from V and 3 bases from J, with 9 bases in between. Germline CDR1 reads LNHDA; CDR2 reads SQIVND (reference sequence). The CDR3 loop reads CASSIDEVFNQPQHF. CDR3 DNA sequence: TGTGCCAGTAGTATAGATGAGGTCTTCAATCAGCCCCAGCATTTT.

This chain links TRBV6-5 with TRBJ2-7; TRBD1 is a possible D gene (5 bases). The length of the CDR3 is 13 residues. The germline V and J ends were trimmed by 7 bases and 2 bases, with 12 bases remaining between them. Germline lookup yields CDR1 MNHEY and CDR2 SVGAGI. The CDR3 DNA sequence: TGTGCCAGCACCCTCCAGGGTCCCTACGAGCAGTACTTC. This codes for CASTLQGPYEQYF.

The V call is TRBV25-1, the J call TRBJ2-3; D tentatively fits TRBD1 or TRBD2 (5 bases each). The CDR3 loop spans 15 amino acids. Germline loops: CDR1 MGHDK, CDR2 SYGVNS. The germline V and J ends were trimmed by 9 bases and 0 bases, with 16 bases remaining between them. The CDR3 loop reads CASIEGHPSTDTQYF. CDR3 DNA sequence: TGTGCCAGTATAGAGGGGCATCCTAGCACAGATACGCAGTATTTT.

DNA for the CDR3: TGTGCCAGTAGTATAGAAGGGACAAGGCTGAACAATGAGCAGTTCTTC. This translates into CASSIEGTRLNNEQFF. This chain connects TRBV19 to TRBJ2-1, with D maybe TRBD1 (6 bases). Germline CDR1 LNHDA, CDR2 SQIVND (reference sequence). This CDR3 is 16 amino acids long. V was trimmed by 0 bases and J by 5 bases, leaving 14 bases between them.